Each of the 28 T cell receptor beta chains below was sequenced from the same sample in a study of T cell responses to AZD1222 COVID-19 vaccine. Sequencing used immunoSEQ multiplex PCR; TCRdb keeps in-frame clones, though not all of them. The table includes approximately 140,000 clones, approximately 90% detected once. Material: peripheral blood, obtained 28 days after the second AZD1222 dose. The source of these receptors is an adult who received the AZD1222 COVID-19 vaccine.

This clone has ten or more counts. V usage is TRBV12-5 and J usage is TRBJ1-1; D call uncertain. The germline V gene encodes CDR1 LGHNT and CDR2 FRNRAP. This CDR3 has 12 residues. Trimming removed 3 bases at V and 1 base at J, with 3 bases between. DNA for the CDR3: TGTGCTAGTGGTTTTGGGAACACTGAAGCTTTCTTT. It codes for CASGFGNTEAFF. The full variable domain, rest sourced from reference TRBV12-5 and TRBJ1-1, is DARVTQTPRHKVTEMGQEVTMRCQPILGHNTVFWYRQTMMQGLELLAYFRNRAPLDDSGMPKDRFSAEMPDATLATLKIQPSEPRDSAVYFCASGFGNTEAFFGQGTRLTVV.

This chain links TRBV5-8 with TRBJ2-3, with 8 bases lining up with TRBD1. CDR1 SGHTS and CDR2 YDEGEE come from the germline V gene. The CDR3 has 15 amino acids. Germline trimming cut 0 bases from V and 6 bases from J; bases unmatched to any gene: 6. CDR3: CASSLGQGFEDTQYF. The CDR3 DNA reads as TGTGCCAGCAGCTTGGGACAGGGGTTCGAGGATACGCAGTATTTT. The whole variable domain, filled in from reference TRBV5-8 and TRBJ2-3, reads EAGVTQSPTHLIKTRGQQATLRCSPISGHTSVYWYQQALGLGLQFLLWYDEGEERNRGNFPPRFSGRQFPNYSSELNVNALELEDSALYLCASSLGQGFEDTQYFGPGTRLTVL.

The V call is TRBV5-5, the J call TRBJ1-5, with D maybe TRBD1 (6 bases). V dropped 2 bases and J dropped 6 bases, with 12 bases sitting between them. CDR3 size: 14 residues. CDR1 is SGHKS, CDR2 YYEKEE, per germline (reference sequence). CDR3 sequence reads: CASSLGQLLQPQHF. The CDR3 DNA is TGTGCCAGCAGCTTAGGACAGTTACTTCAGCCCCAGCATTTT.

This sequence joins TRBV27 and TRBJ1-6, with TRBD1 as a possible D gene (6 bases). CDR1 and CDR2 from the germline V gene are MNHEY and SMNVEV (reference sequence). CDR3 length: 15 amino acids. V was cut by 4 bases and J by 8 bases, with 15 bases left in between. CDR3 protein: CASSWRGQGDSPLHF. The CDR3 DNA reads TGTGCCAGCAGTTGGCGGGGGCAGGGTGATTCACCCCTCCACTTT.

The gene calls are TRBV5-4 and TRBJ1-1; 11 bases are a match to TRBD1. Looked up from germline, CDR1 is SGHNT and CDR2 is YYREEE (reference sequence). This CDR3 has 13 amino acids. Trimming took 3 bases from V and 8 from J; bases not matched to a gene: 3. CDR3: CASSYWTGGEAFF. The CDR3 coding sequence is TGTGCCAGCAGCTACTGGACAGGGGGCGAAGCTTTCTTT.

This chain connects TRBV6-1 to TRBJ1-5, with D uncertain. This CDR3 is 15 amino acids long. Per germline, CDR1 MNHNS and CDR2 SASEGT. Trimming left V 0 bases short and J 5 bases short, with 11 bases between. CDR3 nucleotides: TGTGCCAGCAGTGAAGCGCTGGGTAAGGATCAGCCCCAGCATTTT. Translating gives CASSEALGKDQPQHF.

The CDR3 sequence is CASSRQGTGTEAFF. The DNA of the CDR3 is TGCGCCAGCAGTAGACAGGGCACCGGGACTGAAGCTTTCTTT. The chain uses TRBV5-1 and TRBJ1-1; 7 bases agree with TRBD1. After removal of 5 bases from V and 5 bases from J, the junction contained 9 bases not matched to a gene. The CDR3 extends over 14 amino acids. Germline CDR1 and CDR2: SGHRS and YFSETQ.

This clone has a single count. The chain couples TRBV5-1 to TRBJ2-1, with 10 bases aligning to TRBD2. Germline lookup yields CDR1 SGHRS and CDR2 YFSETQ. This CDR3 is built from 16 residues. The junction had 8 bases not matched to a gene; V was cut back by 1 base and J by 7 bases. The DNA of the CDR3 is TGCGCCAGCAGCTTGTTGGCTAGCGGGAGTAAGAATGAGCAGTTCTTC. This codes for CASSLLASGSKNEQFF.

This clone was counted a few times. The CDR3 bases are TGTGCCAGCAGCCCGCCAGAGAGGGGACAGAAGTATGGCTACACCTTC. This translates into CASSPPERGQKYGYTF. The chain links TRBV7-9 to TRBJ1-2; 7 positions agree with TRBD1. The CDR3 consists of 16 residues. V was pared by 5 bases and J by 5 bases, with 14 bases of the junction left unmatched. CDR1 is SEHNR, CDR2 FQNEAQ, per germline (reference sequence).

The CDR3 nucleotides read TGCGCCAGCAGCTTGGGACAGGGCACTCGGAACACTGAAGCTTTCTTT. Translation: CASSLGQGTRNTEAFF. This sequence joins TRBV5-1 and TRBJ1-1; 7 nucleotides match TRBD1. This CDR3 comprises 16 residues. Germline values: CDR1 SGHRS, CDR2 YFSETQ. The V and J ends lost 0 bases and 1 base, in that order; junction bases with no gene match: 6.

The genes are TRBV7-6 and TRBJ2-2; 13 positions agree with TRBD2. Per germline, CDR1 SGHVS and CDR2 FNYEAQ. This CDR3 comprises 18 residues. Trimming at V came to 5 bases and at J to 4 bases, leaving 10 bases not matched to a gene. CDR3 amino acids: CASSEGLAGRIRTGELFF. DNA for the CDR3: TGTGCCAGCAGCGAGGGACTAGCGGGACGTATTCGCACCGGGGAGCTGTTTTTT. The full variable domain, completed using reference TRBV7-6 and TRBJ2-2, is GAGVSQSPRYKVTKRGQDVALRCDPISGHVSLYWYRQALGQGPEFLTYFNYEAQQDKSGLPNDRFSAERPEGSISTLTIQRTEQRDSAMYRCASSEGLAGRIRTGELFFGEGSRLTVL.

This clone was seen just once. V is TRBV4-1 and J is TRBJ1-1; TRBD1 aligns across 7 bases. This CDR3 comprises 16 residues. With V trimmed by 0 bases and J by 10 bases, 14 bases remained unmatched. Germline V gene data show CDR1 as MGHRA and CDR2 as YSYEKL. As DNA, the CDR3 is TGCGCCAGCAGCCAAGATTTTCGGAGGGGGCTCGGAACAGCTTTCTTT. This translates into CASSQDFRRGLGTAFF.

The V and J genes are TRBV6-1 and TRBJ1-2; D possibly corresponds to TRBD1 (5 bases). This CDR3 has 13 residues. Germline V lookup: CDR1 MNHNS, CDR2 SASEGT. With 0 bases removed from V and 5 bases from J, the gap between germline ends came to 7 bases. CDR3 protein: CASSEARQYGYTF. For the CDR3, the DNA is TGTGCCAGCAGTGAAGCCCGACAGTATGGCTACACCTTC.

This chain joins TRBV6-5 and TRBJ1-5; tentative D call: TRBD1 (6 bases). V lost 7 bases to trimming and J lost 2 bases, with 12 bases between them. The CDR3 extends over 14 amino acids. Germline V gene lookup returns CDR1 MNHEY and CDR2 SVGAGI. The CDR3 loop is CASTKAGGNQPQHF. CDR3 bases: TGTGCCAGCACCAAGGCAGGGGGCAATCAGCCCCAGCATTTT.

The V gene is TRBV2, the J gene TRBJ1-2, with a possible D match to TRBD1 (6 bases). Germline assignment: CDR1 SNHLY and CDR2 FYNNEI. There are 13 residues in the CDR3. Trimming left V 10 bases short and J 7 bases short, with 19 bases between. CDR3 residues: CATSQTGQSGYTF. The CDR3 DNA follows: TGTGCCACTTCCCAGACAGGTCAAAGTGGCTACACCTTC.

The chain recombines TRBV2 with TRBJ1-6, with 7 positions matching TRBD1. The trim removed 5 bases at V and 6 bases at J, leaving 7 bases unmatched. The CDR3 has 15 residues. Germline V gene lookup returns CDR1 SNHLY and CDR2 FYNNEI. Written as DNA, the CDR3 is TGTGCCAGCAGTCGAGGGGGCGCGAGTAATTCACCCCTCCACTTT. It translates to CASSRGGASNSPLHF.

The chain uses TRBV24-1 and TRBJ1-5, with D hard to call. The V end lost 0 bases, the J end lost 5 bases, and 10 bases lay between the germline ends. The germline gives CDR1 KGHDR, CDR2 SFDVKD. This CDR3 region has 15 residues. In DNA form, the CDR3 reads TGTGCCACCAGTGATTTGCAAGGGATTGATCAGCCCCAGCATTTT. Translating it yields CATSDLQGIDQPQHF.

The chain has TRBV27 and TRBJ1-6, with a weak D call TRBD1 (6 bases). The V and J ends lost 4 bases and 7 bases respectively, with 11 bases between them. The CDR3 extends over 14 amino acids. CDR1 is MNHEY and CDR2 is SMNVEV in the germline V gene (reference sequence). For the CDR3, the DNA is TGTGCCAGCAGTTATCGGCAGGGGAATTCACCCCTCCACTTT. Translating it yields CASSYRQGNSPLHF.

This clone was counted a single time. The rearrangement links TRBV5-1 to TRBJ1-1; D perhaps matches TRBD1 (5 bases). There are 14 residues in the CDR3. Deletions cut 4 bases from V and 0 bases from J, with 10 bases between. The germline gives CDR1 SGHRS, CDR2 YFSETQ. The DNA of the CDR3 is TGCGCCAGCAGCCCTTTGGGGGTGAACACTGAAGCTTTCTTT. It codes for CASSPLGVNTEAFF.

This chain connects TRBV7-9 to TRBJ1-1; D is perhaps TRBD1 (6 bases). Trimming shortened V by 5 bases and J by 0 bases, and 13 bases separated the two germline ends. CDR3 length: 15 residues. Germline V gene lookup returns CDR1 SEHNR and CDR2 FQNEAQ (reference sequence). Here the CDR3 reads CASSHNRDVNTEAFF. The CDR3 nucleotides read TGTGCCAGCAGCCACAACAGGGATGTGAACACTGAAGCTTTCTTT.

The rearrangement joins TRBV18 to TRBJ2-5; a weak D match, TRBD1 (6 bases). Trimming shortened V by 4 bases and J by 1 base, and 10 bases separated the two germline ends. Germline assignment: CDR1 KGHSH and CDR2 LQKENI. The CDR3 contains 14 residues. CDR3: CASSLTGPQETQYF. In DNA, the CDR3 is TGTGCCAGCTCACTGACAGGTCCCCAAGAGACCCAGTACTTC.

The chain is built from TRBV6-2 or TRBV6-3 and TRBJ1-3; D not resolved. V shed 6 bases and J shed 0 bases, with 18 bases lying between them. Germline assignment: CDR1 MNHEY and CDR2 SVGEGT. The CDR3 is made up of 17 amino acids. The CDR3 DNA reads as TGTGCCAGCAGCCTCACGACGGACCGAAGCTCTGGAAACACCATATATTTT. Translated: CASSLTTDRSSGNTIYF.

The chain couples TRBV5-1 to TRBJ2-4; unclear D gene. This CDR3 is built from 11 residues. Germline V lookup: CDR1 SGHRS, CDR2 YFSETQ. The V end lost 7 bases, the J end lost 6 bases, and 8 bases lay between the germline ends. CDR3 DNA sequence: TGCGCCAGCCGCGACACAAACATTCAGTACTTC. It translates to CASRDTNIQYF.

The chain couples TRBV14 to TRBJ1-2; D is possibly TRBD1 (6 bases). CDR3 length: 14 residues. Trimming pared 0 bases from V and 6 bases from J, leaving 11 bases between. Germline-derived CDR1 and CDR2 are SGHDN and FVKESK. The CDR3 DNA follows: TGTGCCAGCAGCCAAGATCTAGGGGGTGATGGCTACACCTTC. Protein product: CASSQDLGGDGYTF.

The rearrangement links TRBV2 to TRBJ1-1, with 7 bases aligning to TRBD1. CDR1 is SNHLY and CDR2 is FYNNEI in the germline V gene. Unmatched junction bases numbered 4, after V lost 8 bases and J lost 4 bases. The CDR3 extends over 12 amino acids. The CDR3 DNA is TGTGCCAGCCAGACAGGGTTCACTGAAGCTTTCTTT. Translation gives CASQTGFTEAFF.

The chain couples TRBV9 to TRBJ2-1; D perhaps matches TRBD2 (5 bases). V shed 0 bases and J shed 2 bases, with 12 bases lying between them. Germline V CDR1 and CDR2: SGDLS, YYNGEE. CDR3 length equals 16 residues. The CDR3 region is CASSVGSSQTYNEQFF. In DNA form, the CDR3 reads TGTGCCAGCAGCGTAGGGTCTAGCCAGACCTACAATGAGCAGTTCTTC.

The CDR3: CASSLAGTSTDTQYF. CDR3 bases: TGCGCCAGCAGCCTAGCGGGGACTAGCACAGATACGCAGTATTTT. The V and J genes are TRBV5-1 and TRBJ2-3; TRBD2 matches at 9 bases. With V trimmed by 4 bases and J by 0 bases, 3 bases remained unmatched. The CDR3 runs to 15 residues. Germline values: CDR1 SGHRS, CDR2 YFSETQ.

The chain links TRBV7-9 to TRBJ1-3; D possibly corresponds to TRBD1 (5 bases). CDR1 is SEHNR and CDR2 is FQNEAQ in the germline V gene (reference sequence). The CDR3 has 15 residues. V dropped 5 bases and J dropped 4 bases, with 15 bases sitting between them. For the CDR3, the DNA is TGTGCCAGCAGCCCTAGGGGCCAGTCGGGAAACACCATATATTTT. Its translation is CASSPRGQSGNTIYF.